Following are 9 T cell receptor beta chains from one sample sequenced in a study of CXCR3-negative and CXCR3-positive naive CD8 T cells. Points from the study as a whole: Higher TRB CDR3 hydrophobicity marked CXCR3-positive naive cells relative to CXCR3-negative naive cells.

For these TCRs, the target antigens are not known. UMI-tagged TRB cDNA libraries were built via 5' RACE. No DNA is given; TCRdb re-called the 5' RACE reads and lists each CDR3 protein once. Its table lists over 150,000 distinct CDR3 sequences. Material for sequencing was naive CXCR3+ CD8+ T cells from blood. Subset meaning: CD45RO-CCR7+CD27+CD95- naive CD8+ T cells expressing CXCR3 (TNR3+). These receptor sequences come from a human donor in good health. Some clones in this sample may be carry-over from other donors' samples.

The chain recombines TRBV12-3 or TRBV12-4 with TRBJ2-2; TCRdb reports TRBD1, a call that lacks DNA to check it against. CDR3 length equals 13 residues. The CDR3 is CASSSTGVGELFF.

The rearrangement joins TRBV9 to TRBJ2-7; the D call from TCRdb, TRBD2, cannot be confirmed without DNA. Germline-derived CDR1 and CDR2 are SGDLS and YYNGEE. The CDR3 consists of 18 residues. CDR3 region: CASSPSSAAGILTYEQYF. The variable domain in full, completed from reference TRBV9 and TRBJ2-7, reads DSGVTQTPKHLITATGQRVTLRCSPRSGDLSVYWYQQSLDQGLQFLIQYYNGEERAKGNILERFSAQQFPDLHSELNLSSLELGDSALYFCASSPSSAAGILTYEQYFGPGTRLTVT.

This chain uses TRBV15 with TRBJ2-2; TCRdb calls TRBD2, which cannot be checked without DNA. Germline V gives CDR1 LNHNV, CDR2 YYDKDF (reference sequence). The CDR3 is 17 residues long. Here the CDR3 reads CATSRARLAGVSGELFF. The variable domain in full, completed from reference TRBV15 and TRBJ2-2, reads DAMVIQNPRYQVTQFGKPVTLSCSQTLNHNVMYWYQQKSSQAPKLLFHYYDKDFNNEADTPDNFQSRRPNTSFCFLDIRSPGLGDTAMYLCATSRARLAGVSGELFFGEGSRLTVL.

The J gene is TRBJ2-1, the V gene TRBV7-8. The CDR3 has 12 amino acids. From germline, CDR1 is SGHVS and CDR2 FQNEAQ. CDR3 loop: CASSRWGNEQFF.

The gene calls are TRBV20-1 and TRBJ2-1; TCRdb outputs TRBD2, but without DNA this stays unchecked. Germline CDR1 DFQATT, CDR2 SNEGSKA (reference sequence). The CDR3 is 17 amino acids. The CDR3 loop reads CSARDVSGRVYYNEQFF.

The chain links TRBV20-1 to TRBJ1-2; TCRdb calls TRBD1, which cannot be checked without DNA. Germline V CDR1 and CDR2: DFQATT, SNEGSKA (reference sequence). This CDR3 has 16 amino acids. The CDR3 loop reads CSASYPGQGAADGYTF.

The V gene is TRBV29-1, the J gene TRBJ2-7; the D gene TCRdb calls, TRBD1, cannot be checked with no DNA. CDR3 length: 16 residues. The germline CDR1 and CDR2 sequences are SQVTM and ANQGSEA. CDR3 residues: CSVEEQGERTFGEQYF.

The chain's CDR3 is CASSQGGGPSNYEQYF. The V and J genes are TRBV12-3 or TRBV12-4 and TRBJ2-7; with no DNA, the TCRdb D assignment of TRBD1 cannot be verified. The CDR3 contains 16 residues.

CDR3 residues: CSVMGQSYEQYF. J is TRBJ2-7 and V is TRBV29-1; the TCRdb call, TRBD1, lacks DNA for checking. CDR1 and CDR2 from the germline V gene are SQVTM and ANQGSEA. This CDR3 region has 12 residues.